Shown below are 25 T cell receptor beta chains from a single sample sequenced in a study of cytomegalovirus exposure and HLA in healthy donors. Both 60 Vbeta primers and 13 Jbeta primers went into the PCR. TCRdb keeps only in-frame clones here, not all; method: immunoSEQ multiplex PCR. The table includes over 200,000 clones, 70% detected once. The sequencing input was PBMCs. The receptor source for this set is a man aged 35 to 55 in good health and CMV-seropositive.

The chain recombines TRBV6-1 with TRBJ2-5, with TRBD2 identical over 12 bases. This CDR3 has 14 amino acids. Germline loops: CDR1 MNHNS, CDR2 SASEGT. Trimming took 6 bases from V and 4 from J; bases not matched to a gene: 3. The CDR3 nucleotides read TGTGCCAGCAGGGCGACTAGCGGGGGAGAGACCCAGTACTTC. It yields the protein CASRATSGGETQYF.

In its sample, this clone was seen once. The chain combines TRBV15 with TRBJ1-5, with D possibly matching TRBD1 (5 bases). CDR3 length: 16 residues. With 5 bases removed from V and 5 bases from J, the gap between germline ends came to 19 bases. The germline V gene encodes CDR1 LNHNV and CDR2 YYDKDF (reference sequence). The DNA for the CDR3 is TGTGCCACCAGCCCTCCTGGGGCCAGCTTCCATCAGCCCCAGCATTTT. This encodes CATSPPGASFHQPQHF.

The gene calls are TRBV27 and TRBJ2-2; 7 positions agree with TRBD1. Germline-derived CDR1 and CDR2 are MNHEY and SMNVEV (reference sequence). The V segment lost 0 bases and the J segment 0 bases; nucleotides outside the gene matches: 19. The CDR3 runs to 22 residues. The CDR3 DNA is TGTGCCAGCAGTTTATCGGGGGACAGCCTAAGTCCTAGATTAGCGAACACCGGGGAGCTGTTTTTT. Its protein product is CASSLSGDSLSPRLANTGELFF.

CDR3 bases: TGTGCCAGCCTAGGGGGCGAGATGGTTGTGAGGACTGAAGCTTTCTTT. Encoded protein: CASLGGEMVVRTEAFF. V is TRBV5-5 and J is TRBJ1-1; 7 positions match TRBD1. The V segment lost 7 bases and the J segment 5 bases; nucleotides outside the gene matches: 17. Germline CDR1 reads SGHKS; CDR2 reads YYEKEE (reference sequence). The CDR3 extends over 16 amino acids.

J is TRBJ1-2 and V is TRBV5-6; unclear D gene. CDR1 is SGHDT and CDR2 is YYEEEE in the germline V gene. V lost 4 bases and J 4 bases, leaving 14 bases between the germline ends. The CDR3 has 14 amino acids. The CDR3 DNA follows: TGTGCCAGCAGCCCTGATTTGGCGGCCTATGGCTACACCTTC. Translating gives CASSPDLAAYGYTF.

The chain employs TRBV18 and TRBJ1-6; 7 bases agree with TRBD1. Germline V gene sequence: CDR1 KGHSH, CDR2 LQKENI. V was pared by 0 bases and J by 5 bases, with 4 bases of the junction left unmatched. The CDR3 consists of 16 residues. DNA for the CDR3: TGTGCCAGCTCACCACCCTCGACAGGGAATAATTCACCCCTCCACTTT. Its protein product is CASSPPSTGNNSPLHF.

This clone was observed a handful of times. V usage is TRBV28 and J usage is TRBJ1-6; 7 positions agree with TRBD1. This CDR3 region has 15 residues. With 4 bases clipped from V and 9 bases from J, the junction kept 9 bases outside the gene matches. Germline loops: CDR1 MDHEN, CDR2 SYDVKM. DNA of the CDR3: TGTGCCAGCAGTTCCACGAGAGGGGGCTCTTCACCCCTCCACTTT. Translation: CASSSTRGGSSPLHF.

The rearrangement joins TRBV2 to TRBJ2-1; no clear D gene. Trimming shortened V by 6 bases and J by 8 bases, and 11 bases separated the two germline ends. CDR1 SNHLY and CDR2 FYNNEI come from the germline V gene. The CDR3 contains 12 residues. The CDR3 DNA sequence: TGTGCCAGCAGGGCTAGTGGCCATGAGCAGTTCTTC. Its protein is CASRASGHEQFF.

This chain uses TRBV7-3 with TRBJ2-3, with 10 bases lining up with TRBD2. CDR1 and CDR2 from the germline V gene are SGHTA and FQGTGA. The CDR3 covers 15 residues. The ends lost 2 bases at V and 2 bases at J; junction bases unmatched: 1. The CDR3 bases are TGTGCCAGCAGCTTACTAGCGGGGGACACAGATACGCAGTATTTT. Protein: CASSLLAGDTDTQYF.

This chain uses TRBV6-4 with TRBJ1-1; the D is unclear. Per the germline V gene, CDR1 is MRHNA and CDR2 is SNTAGT. V gave up 5 bases and J gave up 1 base, with 11 bases separating them. This CDR3 region has 14 residues. The CDR3 nucleotides read TGTGCCAGCAGTCCCCTCGGCGGGAACACTGAAGCTTTCTTT. As protein: CASSPLGGNTEAFF.

This chain connects TRBV4-2 to TRBJ2-1, with 9 positions matching TRBD1. CDR1 and CDR2 (germline): LGHNA, YNFKEQ. The junction had 9 bases not matched to a gene; V was cut back by 1 base and J by 8 bases. The CDR3 has 16 amino acids. This CDR3 is CASSQGPGQGVDEQFF. The CDR3 DNA reads as TGTGCCAGCAGCCAAGGTCCGGGACAGGGCGTCGATGAGCAGTTCTTC.

To note about this clone: This CDR3 is also generated by other DNA sequences in the sample. The chain joins TRBV5-1 to TRBJ2-2; D is possibly TRBD1 (5 bases). The CDR3 sequence is 15 residues long. Trimming left V 4 bases short and J 4 bases short, with 14 bases between. The germline gives CDR1 SGHRS, CDR2 YFSETQ. The CDR3 DNA is TGCGCCAGCAGCATTCAGGGTGCGAGCACCGGGGAGCTGTTTTTT. Protein product: CASSIQGASTGELFF. Full variable domain (missing parts from reference TRBV5-1 and TRBJ2-2): KAGVTQTPRYLIKTRGQQVTLSCSPISGHRSVSWYQQTPGQGLQFLFEYFSETQRNKGNFPGRFSGRQFSNSRSEMNVSTLELGDSALYLCASSIQGASTGELFFGEGSRLTVL.

This chain connects TRBV28 to TRBJ1-4; D uncertain. The germline V and J ends were trimmed by 6 bases and 6 bases, with 14 bases remaining between them. Germline-derived CDR1 and CDR2 are MDHEN and SYDVKM. This CDR3 region has 14 residues. The CDR3 here is CASSPGGQDEKLFF. Written as DNA, the CDR3 is TGTGCCAGCAGCCCAGGTGGGCAGGATGAAAAACTGTTTTTT.

The genes are TRBV19 and TRBJ2-7; 7 nucleotides match TRBD1. V was pared by 3 bases and J by 6 bases, with 11 bases of the junction left unmatched. The CDR3 covers 15 residues. Per the germline V gene, CDR1 is LNHDA and CDR2 is SQIVND (reference sequence). The CDR3 DNA reads as TGTGCCAGTAGTATTTCAGGGACAGAAGGTTCCGAGCAGTACTTC. This encodes CASSISGTEGSEQYF. The full variable domain, completed using reference TRBV19 and TRBJ2-7, is DGGITQSPKYLFRKEGQNVTLSCEQNLNHDAMYWYRQDPGQGLRLIYYSQIVNDFQKGDIAEGYSVSREKKESFPLTVTSAQKNPTAFYLCASSISGTEGSEQYFGPGTRLTVT.

A few counts support this clone. The chain employs TRBV13 and TRBJ2-1; 7 bases line up with TRBD2. J was trimmed by 5 bases and V by 4 bases; bases with no gene match: 8. CDR3 length: 15 residues. CDR1 PRHDT and CDR2 FYEKMQ come from the germline V gene (reference sequence). This CDR3 is CASSSPYREDNEQFF. CDR3 DNA sequence: TGTGCCAGCAGCTCCCCTTACCGGGAGGACAATGAGCAGTTCTTC.

In its sample, this clone was seen a few times. The chain carries TRBV7-2 and TRBJ2-7; 10 bases fit TRBD2. V trimming: 4 bases; J trimming: 3 bases; junction bases outside the gene matches: 6. Germline values: CDR1 SGHTA, CDR2 FQGNSA. The length of the CDR3 is 15 residues. In DNA form, the CDR3 reads TGTGCCAGCAGCTCACTAGCGGGACCAGTCTACGAGCAGTACTTC. It specifies CASSSLAGPVYEQYF.

This clone has just a few counts. CDR3 amino acids: CATQRGVLETQYF. DNA of the CDR3: TGTGCCACCCAGCGGGGGGTACTTGAGACCCAGTACTTC. This rearrangement joins TRBV7-2 to TRBJ2-5; 9 bases are a match to TRBD2. V gave up 10 bases and J gave up 5 bases; unmatched junction bases: 8. This CDR3 comprises 13 residues. Looked up from germline, CDR1 is SGHTA and CDR2 is FQGNSA.

Worth noting for this clone: The junction departs from the called germline gene at one end, perhaps through a read error. V is TRBV6-5 and J is TRBJ1-6; D is unresolved. Per germline, CDR1 MNHEY and CDR2 SVGAGI. This CDR3 has 12 residues. The DNA for the CDR3 is TGTGCCACCAGTACCTATGCGTCACCCCTCCACTTT. It is translated as CATSTYASPLHF.

The chain uses TRBV28 and TRBJ2-3, with TRBD2 identical over 9 bases. Germline assignment: CDR1 MDHEN and CDR2 SYDVKM. V shed 3 bases, J shed 5 bases, and the junction held 6 bases outside the gene matches. The CDR3 has 15 residues. CDR3 sequence: CASSFQASGVDTQYF. DNA for the CDR3: TGTGCCAGCAGTTTCCAGGCTAGCGGGGTAGATACGCAGTATTTT. The entire variable domain, with the rest obtained from reference TRBV28 and TRBJ2-3, is as follows: DVKVTQSSRYLVKRTGEKVFLECVQDMDHENMFWYRQDPGLGLRLIYFSYDVKMKEKGDIPEGYSVSREKKERFSLILESASTNQTSMYLCASSFQASGVDTQYFGPGTRLTVL.

Only a few counts were recorded for this clone. V and J are TRBV11-3 and TRBJ2-1; TRBD2 agrees at 8 bases. This CDR3 spans 16 amino acids. CDR1 is SGHNT and CDR2 is YENEEA in the germline V gene. Germline trimming cut 0 bases from V and 8 bases from J; bases unmatched to any gene: 9. The CDR3 DNA is TGTGCCAGCAGCTTAGAGTATGGGACTAGACCGTATGAGCAGTTCTTC. Translated, it gives CASSLEYGTRPYEQFF.

The J gene is TRBJ2-7, the V gene TRBV6-1; 8 nucleotides match TRBD2. CDR1 and CDR2 (germline): MNHNS, SASEGT. V trimming: 6 bases; J trimming: 6 bases; junction bases outside the gene matches: 4. This CDR3 contains 12 residues. The DNA for the CDR3 is TGTGCCAGCAGCCCGGGAGGGGTCGAGCAGTACTTC. Protein sequence: CASSPGGVEQYF.

The rearrangement joins TRBV10-1 to TRBJ1-2; 9 nucleotides agree with TRBD1. The CDR3 consists of 13 residues. Per germline, CDR1 WNHNN and CDR2 SYGVQD (reference sequence). V gave up 6 bases and J gave up 2 bases; unmatched junction bases: 1. This CDR3 reads CASSGTGNYGYTF. DNA of the CDR3: TGCGCCAGCAGCGGGACAGGGAACTATGGCTACACCTTC.

This chain joins TRBV7-9 and TRBJ2-5, with TRBD1 identical over 7 bases. The V gene end was trimmed by 3 bases and the J gene end by 1 base; junction bases not matched to a gene: 8. The CDR3 totals 16 residues. The germline V gene encodes CDR1 SEHNR and CDR2 FQNEAQ (reference sequence). CDR3 amino acids: CASSFSRQGPQETQYF. The CDR3 DNA reads as TGTGCCAGCAGCTTTTCCAGACAGGGCCCCCAAGAGACCCAGTACTTC.

J is TRBJ1-2 and V is TRBV18; D is uncertain. Germline V lookup: CDR1 KGHSH, CDR2 LQKENI. This CDR3 spans 16 amino acids. Trimming took off 0 bases at V and 0 bases at J, with 11 bases between the two ends. The CDR3 sequence: CASSPPIRQANYGYTF. CDR3 coding DNA: TGTGCCAGCTCACCACCGATCAGGCAAGCTAACTATGGCTACACCTTC.

This chain links TRBV5-5 with TRBJ2-7; TRBD1 matches 9 bases. CDR3 length: 15 residues. CDR1 SGHKS and CDR2 YYEKEE come from the germline V gene (reference sequence). J was trimmed by 5 bases and V by 5 bases; bases with no gene match: 11. CDR3 loop: CASRTPGQGRDEQYF. DNA of the CDR3: TGTGCCAGCAGGACTCCGGGACAGGGAAGAGACGAGCAGTACTTC. The full variable domain, in which reference TRBV5-5 and TRBJ2-7 provide the parts outside the CDR3, is DAGVTQSPTHLIKTRGQQVTLRCSPISGHKSVSWYQQVLGQGPQFIFQYYEKEERGRGNFPDRFSARQFPNYSSELNVNALLLGDSALYLCASRTPGQGRDEQYFGPGTRLTVT.